This T cell receptor beta chain was retrieved from a study of blood T cell repertoires in COVID-19. Whole-study context: Samples representing acute and convalescent COVID-19 were sourced from the United States, Italy and Spain. The cDNA or gDNA used as material had been derived from T cells, B-cell-depleted T cells, or PBMCs.

Only in-frame clones appear in the TCRdb table, and some are missing; sequencing was by immunoSEQ multiplex PCR. The sample lists around 200,000 clones, around 85% occurring once. The CDR3 has 16 residues. Germline V gene lookup returns CDR1 MNHEY and CDR2 SMNVEV (reference sequence). The germline V and J ends were trimmed by 6 bases and 4 bases, with 22 bases remaining between them. This TCR was sampled from a man aged 50-59 years who had recovered from COVID-19. The chain has TRBV27 and TRBJ2-7; possibly TRBD2 for D (6 bases). Sequenced input: peripheral blood. The CDR3: CASSKTEGLKLYEQYF. CDR3 DNA: TGTGCCAGCAGCAAGACGGAGGGGTTGAAGTTGTACGAGCAGTACTTC.